Listed below are T cell receptor beta chains from one sample, sequenced in a study of response to subunit inactivated influenza vaccine. TCRdb used MiXCR to reprocess the RT-PCR reads, holding one entry per CDR3 protein. Here the sample spans 500,000 to 600,000 distinct CDR3 sequences, more than 15% being singletons. Sequenced material: CD4+ T cells sorted from PBMCs, taken about 24 months after vaccination. All receptors come from a man between 50 and 69 years old who received an inactivated influenza vaccine. CDR3s include the opening cysteine and the closing phenylalanine or tryptophan. D genes are given only for firm matches. For some rows the clone size is stated as once, few or many, or as a class when expanded; others skip it.

clone size: few
V gene: TRBV7-2
J gene: TRBJ1-2
D gene: TRBD1
CDR3 DNA: TGTGCCAGCAGCCCCCAGGACAGGACTGGCTACACCTTC
CDR3 protein: CASSPQDRTGYTF

clone size: NA
V gene: TRBV10-3
J gene: TRBJ1-5
D gene: NA
CDR3 DNA: TGTACCATCAGTCAACAGGGTCCGGGCAATCAGCCCCAGCATTTT
CDR3 protein: CTISQQGPGNQPQHF

clone size: NA
V gene: TRBV20-1
J gene: TRBJ2-1
D gene: TRBD2
CDR3 DNA: TGCAGTGCTAGGGGGAGGGCCGATGAGCAGTTCTTC
CDR3 protein: CSARGRADEQFF

clone size: NA
V gene: TRBV20-1
J gene: TRBJ1-2
D gene: NA
CDR3 DNA: TGCAGTGCTAGCCTTGACAGGAGTTATGGCTACACCTTC
CDR3 protein: CSASLDRSYGYTF

clone size: NA
V gene: TRBV12-3/TRBV12-4
J gene: TRBJ1-6
D gene: TRBD1
CDR3 DNA: TGTGCCAGCAGTCCGACAGGGAGCGGACCCCTCCACTTT
CDR3 protein: CASSPTGSGPLHF

clone size: many
V gene: TRBV5-6
J gene: TRBJ2-1
D gene: TRBD2
CDR3 DNA: TGTGCCAGCAGCTATACCGGGACTAGCCTCTACAATGAGCAGTTCTTC
CDR3 protein: CASSYTGTSLYNEQFF

clone size: NA
V gene: TRBV4-2
J gene: TRBJ2-5
D gene: NA
CDR3 DNA: TGTGCCAGCAGCCAAGTTGGAGGGGGGCGACGAGAGACCCAGTACTTC
CDR3 protein: CASSQVGGGRRETQYF

clone size: NA
V gene: TRBV11-2
J gene: TRBJ2-7
D gene: NA
CDR3 DNA: TGTGCCAGCAGCCTCGAGGGGTTCGAGCAGTACTTC
CDR3 protein: CASSLEGFEQYF

clone size: few
V gene: TRBV12-3/TRBV12-4
J gene: TRBJ1-5
D gene: NA
CDR3 DNA: TGTGCCAGCAGTTTATCGGTGAATCAGCCCCAGCATTTT
CDR3 protein: CASSLSVNQPQHF

clone size: few
V gene: TRBV10-3
J gene: TRBJ2-2
D gene: TRBD1
CDR3 DNA: TGTGCCATCAGTCCTAGACAGGGTCGGAGCACCGGGGAGCTGTTTTTT
CDR3 protein: CAISPRQGRSTGELFF

clone size: few
V gene: TRBV6-1
J gene: TRBJ1-1
D gene: NA
CDR3 DNA: TGTGCCAGCAGTGATGTAACGTACCACACTGAAGCTTTCTTT
CDR3 protein: CASSDVTYHTEAFF

clone size: NA
V gene: TRBV5-1
J gene: TRBJ2-7
D gene: NA
CDR3 DNA: TGCGCCAGCAGCCCGAATGGGGTCCACGAGCAGTACTTC
CDR3 protein: CASSPNGVHEQYF

clone size: NA
V gene: TRBV4-1
J gene: TRBJ2-7
D gene: NA
CDR3 DNA: TGCGCCAGCAGCCAAGTGTCTCCCCAGGGGCAGTACTTC
CDR3 protein: CASSQVSPQGQYF

clone size: many
V gene: TRBV20-1
J gene: TRBJ2-1
D gene: TRBD2
CDR3 DNA: TGCAGTGCGGGGGGACTAGCGAGCTCCTACAATGAGCAGTTCTTC
CDR3 protein: CSAGGLASSYNEQFF

clone size: NA
V gene: TRBV7-9
J gene: TRBJ2-1
D gene: TRBD2
CDR3 DNA: TGTGCCAGCGGCTCGGCGGGGGGTTCCTACAATGAGCAGTTCTTC
CDR3 protein: CASGSAGGSYNEQFF

clone size: NA
V gene: TRBV5-1
J gene: TRBJ1-6
D gene: NA
CDR3 DNA: TGCGCCAGCAGTACGGACAGTACTTATAATTCACCCCTCCACTTT
CDR3 protein: CASSTDSTYNSPLHF

clone size: few
V gene: TRBV20-1
J gene: TRBJ2-1
D gene: NA
CDR3 DNA: TGCAGTGCTGCTAGGGGTAGCTCCGATGAGCAGTTCTTC
CDR3 protein: CSAARGSSDEQFF

clone size: few
V gene: TRBV6-1
J gene: TRBJ2-7
D gene: NA
CDR3 DNA: TGTGCCAGCAGTGAACTATCCTCCCAGCAGTACTTC
CDR3 protein: CASSELSSQQYF

clone size: many
V gene: TRBV20-1
J gene: TRBJ1-1
D gene: NA
CDR3 DNA: TGCAGTGCTAGGGCCTACGAGAAGGTGGCAATTAACACTGAAGCTTTCTTT
CDR3 protein: CSARAYEKVAINTEAFF

clone size: NA
V gene: TRBV3-1
J gene: TRBJ2-3
D gene: NA
CDR3 DNA: TGTGCCAGCAGCCAAGGACTATCCCCCACAGATACGCAGTATTTT
CDR3 protein: CASSQGLSPTDTQYF

clone size: NA
V gene: TRBV28
J gene: TRBJ2-5
D gene: NA
CDR3 DNA: TGTGCCAGCAGAGATAAAAGCGGGACAGCCCAAGAGACCCAGTACTTC
CDR3 protein: CASRDKSGTAQETQYF

clone size: many
V gene: TRBV15
J gene: TRBJ2-5
D gene: NA
CDR3 DNA: TGTGCCACCAGCAGAGACCGGGGCCCAAAAGCAGGAGAGACCCAGTACTTC
CDR3 protein: CATSRDRGPKAGETQYF

clone size: few
V gene: TRBV7-3
J gene: TRBJ2-7
D gene: TRBD2
CDR3 DNA: TGTGCCAGCAGCTTAAGACCTCTAGGTAGCGGGATGCCCTACGAGCAGTACTTC
CDR3 protein: CASSLRPLGSGMPYEQYF

clone size: few
V gene: TRBV7-2
J gene: TRBJ2-7
D gene: NA
CDR3 DNA: TGTGCCAGCAGTCCCGCCGGGGGGCTTAGGGAGCAGTACTTC
CDR3 protein: CASSPAGGLREQYF

clone size: few
V gene: TRBV9
J gene: TRBJ2-1
D gene: TRBD2
CDR3 DNA: TGTGCCAGCAGCACCCTCCCCGGGACTAGCGGGCTCAATGAGCAGTTCTTC
CDR3 protein: CASSTLPGTSGLNEQFF

clone size: NA
V gene: TRBV4-1
J gene: TRBJ1-5
D gene: NA
CDR3 DNA: TGCGCCAGCAGCCAAGAAAACAGAAGCAATCAGCCCCAGCATTTT
CDR3 protein: CASSQENRSNQPQHF

clone size: NA
V gene: TRBV6-2/TRBV6-3
J gene: TRBJ2-1
D gene: TRBD2
CDR3 DNA: TGTGCCAGCAGTTCTTGGACTAGCGGGCTCAATGAGCAGTTCTTC
CDR3 protein: CASSSWTSGLNEQFF

clone size: few
V gene: TRBV7-9
J gene: TRBJ2-2
D gene: NA
CDR3 DNA: TGTGCCAGCAGCCAACGTGGGCACACCGGGGAGCTGTTTTTT
CDR3 protein: CASSQRGHTGELFF

clone size: NA
V gene: TRBV3-1
J gene: TRBJ2-7
D gene: NA
CDR3 DNA: TGTGCCAGCAGCTATACAGGAACCCACTACGAGCAGTACTTC
CDR3 protein: CASSYTGTHYEQYF

clone size: NA
V gene: TRBV5-1
J gene: TRBJ2-1
D gene: TRBD1
CDR3 DNA: TGCGCCAGCAGCAGCACGACAGGGGGCGCGAGGAATGAGCAGTTCTTC
CDR3 protein: CASSSTTGGARNEQFF

clone size: few
V gene: TRBV6-1
J gene: TRBJ1-5
D gene: NA
CDR3 DNA: TGTGCCAGCAGTGAAAATCTCAATCAGCCCCAGCATTTT
CDR3 protein: CASSENLNQPQHF

clone size: few
V gene: TRBV4-3
J gene: TRBJ2-3
D gene: NA
CDR3 DNA: TGCGCCAGCAGCCAAGGGATCCTGGGAGTTAGCACAGATACGCAGTATTTT
CDR3 protein: CASSQGILGVSTDTQYF

clone size: NA
V gene: TRBV4-3
J gene: TRBJ2-7
D gene: TRBD1
CDR3 DNA: TGCGCCAGCGGCCAAGATTTGGGACAGGGGCGGTACGAGCAGTACTTC
CDR3 protein: CASGQDLGQGRYEQYF

clone size: NA
V gene: TRBV4-1
J gene: TRBJ1-6
D gene: NA
CDR3 DNA: TGCGCCAGCGGCGACCTTCTACGGCCTTCACCCCTCCACTTT
CDR3 protein: CASGDLLRPSPLHF

clone size: few
V gene: TRBV6-5
J gene: TRBJ1-2
D gene: TRBD1
CDR3 DNA: TGTGCCAGCAGTTTTCCAGGGGGGTATGGCTACACCTTC
CDR3 protein: CASSFPGGYGYTF

clone size: many
V gene: TRBV9
J gene: TRBJ2-3
D gene: NA
CDR3 DNA: TGTGCCAGCAGTCGCGGGAGTAGGGGGGGATCTAGCACAGATACGCAGTATTTT
CDR3 protein: CASSRGSRGGSSTDTQYF

clone size: NA
V gene: TRBV7-9
J gene: TRBJ2-3
D gene: NA
CDR3 DNA: TGTGCCAGCAGCTGGGCGGTAGCCTCAGATACGCAGTATTTT
CDR3 protein: CASSWAVASDTQYF

clone size: few
V gene: TRBV20-1
J gene: TRBJ1-6
D gene: NA
CDR3 DNA: TGCAGTGCCAATCCAGCGGCGTGGGGCAGTGATTCACCCCTCCACTTT
CDR3 protein: CSANPAAWGSDSPLHF

clone size: NA
V gene: TRBV27
J gene: TRBJ1-2
D gene: NA
CDR3 DNA: TGTGCCAGCAGTCAAACCCGGGGAAGTGGCGGCTACACCTTC
CDR3 protein: CASSQTRGSGGYTF

clone size: few
V gene: TRBV2
J gene: TRBJ1-3
D gene: TRBD1
CDR3 DNA: TGTGCCAGCAGTGTGACAGGGGTCTCTGGAAACACCATATATTTT
CDR3 protein: CASSVTGVSGNTIYF

clone size: NA
V gene: TRBV6-1
J gene: TRBJ2-1
D gene: TRBD2
CDR3 DNA: TGTGCCAGCAGTGAAGGGACTAGCGGGGACAATGAGCAGTTCTTC
CDR3 protein: CASSEGTSGDNEQFF

clone size: many
V gene: TRBV11-2
J gene: TRBJ2-2
D gene: TRBD2
CDR3 DNA: TGTGCCAGCAGCAACCGTGCGGGGGGCGCGAACACCGGGGAGCTGTTTTTT
CDR3 protein: CASSNRAGGANTGELFF

clone size: few
V gene: TRBV20-1
J gene: TRBJ2-5
D gene: TRBD2
CDR3 DNA: TGCAGTGCCCTGGACGAGCGGGGAGAGACCCAGTACTTC
CDR3 protein: CSALDERGETQYF

clone size: NA
V gene: TRBV2
J gene: TRBJ2-5
D gene: TRBD1
CDR3 DNA: TGTGCCAGCAGTTACCGACAGGGGGCGAACCAAGAGACCCAGTACTTC
CDR3 protein: CASSYRQGANQETQYF

clone size: NA
V gene: TRBV5-1
J gene: TRBJ1-2
D gene: NA
CDR3 DNA: TGCGCCAGCAGGACACGACAGGACTATGGCTACACCTTC
CDR3 protein: CASRTRQDYGYTF

clone size: few
V gene: TRBV29-1
J gene: TRBJ2-5
D gene: TRBD2
CDR3 DNA: TGCAGCGTTGAGGGGGGAGGGCCAGAGACCCAGTACTTC
CDR3 protein: CSVEGGGPETQYF

clone size: NA
V gene: TRBV11-2
J gene: TRBJ2-3
D gene: NA
CDR3 DNA: TGTGCCAGCAGCTTAGCAACCCTCGGAGATACGCAGTATTTT
CDR3 protein: CASSLATLGDTQYF

clone size: many
V gene: TRBV7-2
J gene: TRBJ2-1
D gene: TRBD2
CDR3 DNA: TGTGCCAGCAGCTTCCGACTAGCGGGGGCCTACCAGTTCTTC
CDR3 protein: CASSFRLAGAYQFF

clone size: NA
V gene: TRBV12-3/TRBV12-4
J gene: TRBJ1-3
D gene: NA
CDR3 DNA: TGTGCCAGCAGGGACTTCTCTGGAAACACCATATATTTT
CDR3 protein: CASRDFSGNTIYF

clone size: few
V gene: TRBV4-2
J gene: TRBJ2-7
D gene: NA
CDR3 DNA: TGTGCCAGCAGCCAAGATCTTAGCGGCCGCTCCTACGAGCAGTACTTC
CDR3 protein: CASSQDLSGRSYEQYF

clone size: NA
V gene: TRBV12-3/TRBV12-4
J gene: TRBJ2-7
D gene: TRBD2
CDR3 DNA: TGTGCCAGCAGTAGGGGACTAGCGGTCTACGAGCAGTACTTC
CDR3 protein: CASSRGLAVYEQYF

clone size: few
V gene: TRBV5-8
J gene: TRBJ2-7
D gene: NA
CDR3 DNA: TGTGCCAGCAGCTTTAAGGGCGACCTCTACGAGCAGTACTTC
CDR3 protein: CASSFKGDLYEQYF

clone size: few
V gene: TRBV12-3/TRBV12-4
J gene: TRBJ2-3
D gene: NA
CDR3 DNA: TGTGCCAGCAGAGCGCTAACAGGGCGTGGGACAGATACGCAGTATTTT
CDR3 protein: CASRALTGRGTDTQYF

clone size: NA
V gene: TRBV4-2
J gene: TRBJ2-7
D gene: NA
CDR3 DNA: TGTGCCAGCAGCCAAGACCCTGGAAGGGGAGTGATTTACGAGCAGTACTTC
CDR3 protein: CASSQDPGRGVIYEQYF

clone size: few
V gene: TRBV12-3/TRBV12-4
J gene: TRBJ2-1
D gene: NA
CDR3 DNA: TGTGCCAGCAGTTTAGGCGGGATATTCAATGAGCAGTTCTTC
CDR3 protein: CASSLGGIFNEQFF

clone size: few
V gene: TRBV9
J gene: TRBJ2-6
D gene: NA
CDR3 DNA: TGTGCCAGCACCCATAGGTTCGGTTTATCTGGGGCCAACGTCCTGACTTTC
CDR3 protein: CASTHRFGLSGANVLTF

clone size: few
V gene: TRBV20-1
J gene: TRBJ2-1
D gene: TRBD2
CDR3 DNA: TGCAGTGCGGCAGAGGCCAAAGGACTAGCGGGAGGGAATGAGCAGTTCTTC
CDR3 protein: CSAAEAKGLAGGNEQFF